These 21 T cell receptor beta chains were all obtained from the same sample, sequenced in a study of shared clonotypes between healthy human individuals. The assay was immunoSEQ multiplex PCR, and TCRdb's table has in-frame clones only and misses some. The data hold roughly 2 million clones, with around 95% observed a single time. Specimen: naive CD4+ T cells sorted from blood. Regarding subset: CD45RA+ positively selected. The receptors stem from a man in his late teens or twenties in good health.

Concerning this clone: Different DNA sequences within this sample yield the same CDR3. The CDR3 coding sequence is TGCGCCAGCAGCTTGGAGGGCCCCACCTACGAGCAGTACTTC. It yields the protein CASSLEGPTYEQYF. The rearrangement joins TRBV5-1 to TRBJ2-7; D is undetermined. Germline CDR1 and CDR2: SGHRS and YFSETQ. Trimming cost V 0 bases and J 2 bases, with 9 bases left between them. This CDR3 is 14 amino acids long.

CDR3 coding DNA: TGTGCCAGTAGTATAGGTCCGCTCTACGAGCAGTACTTC. It specifies CASSIGPLYEQYF. This chain joins TRBV19 and TRBJ2-7; the D is unclear. Per the germline V gene, CDR1 is LNHDA and CDR2 is SQIVND (reference sequence). The CDR3 contains 13 residues. V was pared by 1 base and J by 3 bases, with 7 bases between.

The chain employs TRBV18 and TRBJ2-5; D possibly corresponds to TRBD2 (6 bases). V lost 2 bases and J 5 bases, leaving 12 bases between the germline ends. This CDR3 is built from 14 residues. Germline V gene data show CDR1 as KGHSH and CDR2 as LQKENI. The CDR3, as DNA: TGTGCCAGCTCACCAGGGGTGGCGGGGGAGACCCAGTACTTC. Its protein is CASSPGVAGETQYF.

The CDR3: CAWSVGGGDTEAFF. DNA for the CDR3: TGTGCCTGGAGTGTCGGGGGGGGCGACACTGAAGCTTTCTTT. V usage is TRBV30 and J usage is TRBJ1-1; a possible D gene is TRBD1 (6 bases). CDR1 GTSNPN and CDR2 SVGIG come from the germline V gene (reference sequence). This CDR3 region has 14 residues. With 0 bases removed from V and 3 bases from J, the gap between germline ends came to 11 bases.

On this clone: At one end, the junction sequence differs from germline, possibly due to a read error. The chain links TRBV7-7 to TRBJ2-7; TRBD2 might be the D (6 bases). CDR3 length: 15 amino acids. Looked up from germline, CDR1 is SSHAT and CDR2 is FNYEAQ (reference sequence). The CDR3 bases are TGTGCTAGCAGCTTAGAGGAGGGGCCCACCTACGAGCAGTACTTC. Translation: CASSLEEGPTYEQYF.

This chain connects TRBV6-5 to TRBJ1-4, with D tentatively TRBD1 (6 bases). Looked up from germline, CDR1 is MNHEY and CDR2 is SVGAGI. V lost 2 bases and J lost 5, with 12 bases in between. The CDR3 is 15 residues long. The CDR3 spells CASSYAEGGNEKLFF. CDR3 coding DNA: TGTGCCAGCAGTTACGCTGAGGGGGGGAATGAAAAACTGTTTTTT.

The chain uses TRBV21-1 and TRBJ1-4. TRBV21-1 is deemed a pseudogene. CDR3 size: 17 residues. CDR3 loop: CASSNVSDCATNEKLFF. CDR3 nucleotide sequence: TGTGCCAGCAGCAATGTATCGGACTGTGCAACTAATGAAAAACTGTTTTTT.

This clone was observed once. This chain links TRBV6-1 with TRBJ1-2; no firm D call. The germline CDR1 and CDR2 sequences are MNHNS and SASEGT. The CDR3 consists of 14 residues. V lost 1 base and J lost 8, with 14 bases in between. The CDR3 protein is CASSEVTVLSGYTF. The DNA for the CDR3 is TGTGCCAGCAGTGAAGTTACAGTTCTCTCCGGCTACACCTTC.

The gene calls are TRBV7-9 and TRBJ2-7; D not resolved. The V and J ends lost 11 bases and 0 bases respectively, with 14 bases between them. This CDR3 spans 13 amino acids. Germline V lookup: CDR1 SEHNR, CDR2 FQNEAQ (reference sequence). The CDR3 protein is CALRMGNSYEQYF. The CDR3 region has the DNA TGTGCCCTCCGGATGGGCAACTCCTACGAGCAGTACTTC.

The rearrangement links TRBV5-6 to TRBJ2-3; D call uncertain. V was shortened by 1 base and J by 6 bases, with 9 bases between the two germline ends. Per germline, CDR1 SGHDT and CDR2 YYEEEE. The CDR3 covers 13 residues. The CDR3 sequence: CASSLSGRDTQYF. In nucleotides, the CDR3 is TGTGCCAGCAGCTTGTCAGGAAGGGATACGCAGTATTTT.

As to this clone: An end of the junction differs from the germline gene, which may be a read error. The V and J genes are TRBV6-5 and TRBJ2-3; 9 bases are shared with TRBD2. CDR3 length: 16 residues. Looked up from germline, CDR1 is MNHEY and CDR2 is SVGAGI. CDR3 amino acids: CASSYTAGGSTYTQYF. The CDR3 coding sequence is TGTGCCAGCAGTTATACCGCGGGGGGGAGCACATATACGCAGTATTTT.

This rearrangement joins TRBV7-6 to TRBJ2-3, with D unresolved. The CDR3 runs to 14 residues. Trimming removed 3 bases from V and 0 bases from J, with 7 bases in between. Per germline, CDR1 SGHVS and CDR2 FNYEAQ. DNA for the CDR3: TGTGCCAGCAGCTTTTCCAGTAGCACAGATACGCAGTATTTT. This gives the protein CASSFSSSTDTQYF.

V gene TRBV5-1 combines with J gene TRBJ1-6; D is unresolved. CDR3 length: 13 amino acids. V shed 1 base and J shed 10 bases, with 9 bases lying between them. Germline assignment: CDR1 SGHRS and CDR2 YFSETQ. The CDR3 region has the DNA TGCGCCAGCAGCTTGTTACAAGAGTCACCCCTCCACTTT. It is translated as CASSLLQESPLHF.

The chain has TRBV2 and TRBJ1-2; a possible D gene is TRBD1 (6 bases). The CDR3 loop spans 14 amino acids. V dropped 2 bases and J dropped 4 bases, with 11 bases sitting between them. The germline CDR1 and CDR2 sequences are SNHLY and FYNNEI. The CDR3 protein is CASSESGQSYGYTF. The DNA of the CDR3 is TGTGCCAGCAGTGAAAGCGGACAGTCCTATGGCTACACCTTC.

The chain couples TRBV7-9 to TRBJ1-1; possible D gene TRBD1, 5 bases. Germline values: CDR1 SEHNR, CDR2 FQNEAQ (reference sequence). The germline V and J ends were trimmed by 2 bases and 4 bases, with 17 bases remaining between them. The CDR3 covers 16 residues. This chain's CDR3 is CASSLTIGAGGTEAFF. For the CDR3, the DNA is TGTGCCAGCAGCTTAACTATCGGGGCCGGGGGCACTGAAGCTTTCTTT. Complete variable domain (other parts from reference TRBV7-9 and TRBJ1-1): DTGVSQNPRHKITKRGQNVTFRCDPISEHNRLYWYRQTLGQGPEFLTYFQNEAQLEKSRLLSDRFSAERPKGSFSTLEIQRTEQGDSAMYLCASSLTIGAGGTEAFFGQGTRLTVV.

This clone was counted a few times. Other DNA variants within this sample encode the same CDR3. V usage is TRBV18 and J usage is TRBJ1-5; 10 bases line up with TRBD1. J lost 4 bases, V lost 3 bases, and 3 bases had no gene match. Germline CDR1 is KGHSH and CDR2 is LQKENI. The CDR3 loop spans 15 amino acids. The CDR3 spells CASSPGQGGNQPQHF. The CDR3 DNA is TGTGCCAGCTCACCCGGACAGGGGGGAAATCAGCCCCAGCATTTT.

This chain links TRBV6-5 with TRBJ2-7; a weak D match, TRBD2 (5 bases). The CDR3 is 12 amino acids. Deletions cut 6 bases from V and 5 bases from J, with 11 bases between. CDR1 MNHEY and CDR2 SVGAGI come from the germline V gene. CDR3 sequence: CASSRTGNEQYF. The DNA for the CDR3 is TGTGCCAGCAGCCGAACGGGGAACGAGCAGTACTTC.

This rearrangement joins TRBV7-9 to TRBJ2-6; no clear D. Germline CDR1 is SEHNR and CDR2 is FQNEAQ (reference sequence). The germline V and J ends were trimmed by 3 bases and 2 bases, with 17 bases remaining between them. This CDR3 has 18 amino acids. The CDR3 DNA reads as TGTGCCAGCAGCTTCCCCGCGAGCTTAGGGCCTGGGGCCAACGTCCTGACTTTC. Translation gives CASSFPASLGPGANVLTF.

The gene calls are TRBV23-1 and TRBJ1-2, with TRBD1 as a possible D gene (6 bases). TRBV23-1 is recorded as an ORF, its role being uncertain. CDR3 length equals 15 residues. V dropped 4 bases and J dropped 6 bases, with 18 bases sitting between them. CDR3 loop: CASSPGQRGRNGYTF. CDR3 bases: TGCGCCAGCAGTCCCGGACAGAGGGGGAGAAATGGCTACACCTTC.

This rearrangement joins TRBV2 to TRBJ2-3; D might be TRBD1 (6 bases). CDR3 length: 15 amino acids. V dropped 4 bases and J dropped 1 base, with 12 bases sitting between them. CDR1 and CDR2 (germline): SNHLY, FYNNEI. Here the CDR3 DNA reads TGTGCCAGCAGTGGAGACAGACAGGGCACAGATACGCAGTATTTT. Its protein is CASSGDRQGTDTQYF.

The rearrangement uses TRBV28 and TRBJ1-2; perhaps TRBD1 as D (5 bases). The V and J ends lost 5 bases and 2 bases respectively, with 15 bases between them. Germline CDR1 and CDR2: MDHEN and SYDVKM. The CDR3 sequence is 15 residues long. CDR3 sequence reads: CASSPGSRDNYGYTF. In DNA form, the CDR3 reads TGTGCCAGCAGTCCTGGAAGCAGGGACAACTATGGCTACACCTTC.